This is a list of T cell receptor beta chains from one sample in a study of T cells in Graves' hyperthyroidism and ophthalmopathy. TCRdb ran MiXCR on the multiplex PCR reads and lists one entry per CDR3 protein. This table has about 290,000 distinct CDR3 sequences, roughly 15% appearing once. The sample was blood. The source is a man aged 25-45 years with Graves' hyperthyroidism. The CDR3 runs from the conserved cysteine through the conserved F or W. Fields, in order: V gene, clone size, CDR3 length, J gene, D gene, CDR3 DNA, CDR3 protein. A D gene is named only where the DNA matches it firmly. Rows give clone size only sometimes, using once, few, many, or a class for an expanded clone.

>TRBV6-1|many|12|TRBJ2-2|.
TGTGCCAGCAGTCGGCCTGGGGGGGAGCTGTTTTTT
CASSRPGGELFF
>TRBV27|many|15|TRBJ2-7|TRBD2
TGTGCCAGCAGCCGGGGGGGAGGGCTTGCCTACGAGCAGTACTTC
CASSRGGGLAYEQYF
>TRBV11-3|many|15|TRBJ2-5|TRBD2
TGTGCCAGCAGTCTCATGCTAGCGGGAGCCGAGACCCAGTACTTC
CASSLMLAGAETQYF
>TRBV6-5|.|16|TRBJ2-1|TRBD1
TGTGCCAGCAGTTACGTCGGGACAGATATCCAAAATGAGCAGTTCTTC
CASSYVGTDIQNEQFF
>TRBV11-2|many|15|TRBJ2-5|TRBD1
TGTGCCAGCAGCTTAGGGACAGGGCTTCGAGAGACCCAGTACTTC
CASSLGTGLRETQYF
>TRBV19|.|13|TRBJ2-1|TRBD2
TGTGCCAGTAGTATGGTGGGGGAGGGTGAGCAGTTCTTC
CASSMVGEGEQFF
>TRBV20-1|many|13|TRBJ2-4|.
TGCAGTGCGCCCACGGGAGCCAAAAACATTCAGTACTTC
CSAPTGAKNIQYF
>TRBV27|.|16|TRBJ2-1|.
TGTGCCAGCAGTTGGGGTTTCCGGGGCTCCTACAATGAGCAGTTCTTC
CASSWGFRGSYNEQFF
>TRBV27|many|11|TRBJ1-1|.
TGTGCCAGCAGACACAACACTGAAGCTTTCTTT
CASRHNTEAFF
>TRBV12-3/TRBV12-4|many|16|TRBJ2-2|TRBD1
TGTGCCAGCAGCCCCGGGACAGGGGATTTCACCGGGGAGCTGTTTTTT
CASSPGTGDFTGELFF
>TRBV7-3|many|15|TRBJ2-5|TRBD2
TGTGCCAGCAGCTTCCAAGCGGGAGAGGGGGAGACCCAGTACTTC
CASSFQAGEGETQYF
>TRBV19|many|13|TRBJ1-1|.
TGTGCCAGTAGTGACACGGTCGTCCGGGGAGCTTTCTTT
CASSDTVVRGAFF
>TRBV10-3|few|14|TRBJ1-5|.
TGTGCCATCAGTGAGTCCGGGGGCTATCAGCCCCAGCATTTT
CAISESGGYQPQHF
>TRBV20-1|.|14|TRBJ1-1|.
TGCAGTGCTAGAGTAAGGGTAGGTAACACTGAAGCTTTCTTT
CSARVRVGNTEAFF
>TRBV3-1|many|15|TRBJ2-7|.
TGTGCCAGCAGCCTTGGGACTTTGAGCTCCTACGAGCAGTACTTC
CASSLGTLSSYEQYF
>TRBV6-2/TRBV6-3|many|13|TRBJ2-7|TRBD2
TGTGCCAGCAGCATGGGACTAGCCAACGAGCAGTACTTC
CASSMGLANEQYF
>TRBV19|many|14|TRBJ1-5|.
TGTGCCAGTACAATAGGCGGGAGCAATCAGCCCCAGCATTTT
CASTIGGSNQPQHF
>TRBV18|.|13|TRBJ1-1|TRBD1
TGTGCCAGCTCACCACAGGGGGCGGATGAAGCTTTCTTT
CASSPQGADEAFF
>TRBV29-1|many|13|TRBJ1-1|.
TGCAGCGTTGTCCTGGTCCAGAACACTGAAGCTTTCTTT
CSVVLVQNTEAFF
>TRBV12-3/TRBV12-4|.|15|TRBJ2-2|TRBD2
TGTGCCAGCATCCTTAGCGGGAGTCCCACCGGGGAGCTGTTTTTT
CASILSGSPTGELFF
>TRBV20-1|many|13|TRBJ1-1|.
TGCAGTGCTACACAGGGTAGCGGGACTGAAGCTTTCTTT
CSATQGSGTEAFF
>TRBV28|many|12|TRBJ2-1|TRBD1
TGTGCCAGCAGTACCCTGGACAGGGGGCAGTTCTTC
CASSTLDRGQFF
>TRBV12-5|many|15|TRBJ2-3|.
TGTGCTAGTGGTTTGGTAGGGACTAGCACAGATACGCAGTATTTT
CASGLVGTSTDTQYF
>TRBV12-3/TRBV12-4|many|12|TRBJ1-1|.
TGTGCCAGCAGTTTTGACGGGCCTGAAGCTTTCTTT
CASSFDGPEAFF
>TRBV28|.|15|TRBJ1-2|.
TGTGCCAGCAGTTTATTCGCGGGGGGGGGAATAGGCTACACCTTC
CASSLFAGGGIGYTF
>TRBV5-1|many|16|TRBJ2-1|TRBD1
TGCGCCAGCAGCCCCCAGCCGGGACAGGGGGCCTATGAGCAGTTCTTC
CASSPQPGQGAYEQFF
>TRBV3-1|many|14|TRBJ1-1|.
TGTGCCAGCAGCCAACCTTGGGGGAGCACTGAAGCTTTCTTT
CASSQPWGSTEAFF
>TRBV5-8|.|15|TRBJ2-7|.
TGTGCCAGCAGCTTGGAAGGAGGGCCCCCCCCCGAGCAGTACTTC
CASSLEGGPPPEQYF
>TRBV28|.|13|TRBJ2-7|TRBD1
TGTGCCAGTTATGACAGGGTGGCCAACGAGCAGTACTTC
CASYDRVANEQYF
>TRBV2|.|19|TRBJ2-1|TRBD2
TGTGCCAGCTCACTAACTACTAGCGGGGGAGGGAGCTCCTACAATGAGCAGTTCTTC
CASSLTTSGGGSSYNEQFF
>TRBV20-1|many|16|TRBJ2-7|.
TGCAGTGCTAGAGTTAGGGCGGTCCGAAGCTCCTACGAGCAGTACTTC
CSARVRAVRSSYEQYF
>TRBV11-2|many|15|TRBJ1-6|TRBD1
TGTGCCAGCAGCTTAGGCAGACAGGGGAATTCACCCCTCCACTTT
CASSLGRQGNSPLHF
>TRBV2|many|15|TRBJ2-6|.
TGTGCCAGCAGTGGAGGATTCTCTGGGGCCAACGTCCTGACTTTC
CASSGGFSGANVLTF
>TRBV2|many|13|TRBJ1-2|TRBD1
TGTGCCAGCACGGACAGGGCTAACTATGGCTACACCTTC
CASTDRANYGYTF
>TRBV2|many|16|TRBJ1-3|.
TGTGCCAGCAGTCCCCGCGGACGGGTGACAGGAAACACCATATATTTT
CASSPRGRVTGNTIYF
>TRBV28|many|12|TRBJ1-2|.
TGTGCCAGCAGTTTAGATAACTATGGCTACACCTTC
CASSLDNYGYTF
>TRBV11-2|many|15|TRBJ2-4|TRBD1
TGTGCCAGCAGCCCGACAGGGGACGGCAAAAACATTCAGTACTTC
CASSPTGDGKNIQYF
>TRBV6-2/TRBV6-3|many|16|TRBJ2-5|TRBD2
TGTGCCAGCAGATCGACTAGCGGGGCGTACCAAGAGACCCAGTACTTC
CASRSTSGAYQETQYF
>TRBV24-1|many|14|TRBJ1-5|.
TGTGCCACCAGTGACCCCACTGTGGGGCAGCCCCAGCATTTT
CATSDPTVGQPQHF
>TRBV12-3/TRBV12-4|many|15|TRBJ2-2|.
TGTGCCAGCACCGAGATGGCGGGACTCACCGGGGAGCTGTTTTTT
CASTEMAGLTGELFF
>TRBV2|few|14|TRBJ1-6|.
TGTGCCAGCAGTGGAGCCAGGGGAGATTCACCCCTCCACTTT
CASSGARGDSPLHF
>TRBV7-9|.|18|TRBJ2-1|TRBD2
TGTGCCAGCAGCTCCCGGACTTCTATAGCGGGGGGGCGGAATGAGCAGTTCTTC
CASSSRTSIAGGRNEQFF
>TRBV11-2|many|14|TRBJ2-5|TRBD1
TGTGCCAGCAGCTACGACAGGGAGAAAGAGACCCAGTACTTC
CASSYDREKETQYF
>TRBV7-3|few|16|TRBJ2-3|.
TGTGCCAGCAGCTTAACGGGAACTAGCTTACCAGATACGCAGTATTTT
CASSLTGTSLPDTQYF
>TRBV6-1|.|15|TRBJ1-2|TRBD1
TGTGCCAGCAGAACCGCGGGACAGGGGAACTATGGCTACACCTTC
CASRTAGQGNYGYTF
>TRBV6-1|many|13|TRBJ1-2|TRBD1
TGTGCCAGCAGAACCAGGGGGGGCTATGGCTACACCTTC
CASRTRGGYGYTF
>TRBV6-1|.|13|TRBJ1-1|.
TGTGCCAGCAGCCAGTCAGGGTACACTGAAGCTTTCTTT
CASSQSGYTEAFF
>TRBV28|many|16|TRBJ1-1|TRBD1
TGTGCCAGCACTTCGACGCCGGGACAGGGCGCAGGTGAAGCTTTCTTT
CASTSTPGQGAGEAFF
>TRBV12-3/TRBV12-4|few|15|TRBJ1-6|.
TGTGCCAGCACCGGACAGAGCTCCTATAATTCACCCCTCCACTTT
CASTGQSSYNSPLHF
>TRBV19|.|14|TRBJ2-3|.
TGTGCCAGTAGTATATCAGGGATAGCAGATACGCAGTATTTT
CASSISGIADTQYF
>TRBV6-1|.|15|TRBJ1-2|TRBD1
TGTGCCAGCAGTGGCAAGCCAGGGGGCGGCTATGGCTACACCTTC
CASSGKPGGGYGYTF
>TRBV28|many|16|TRBJ2-7|.
TGTGCCAGCAGTTTATCTGCAGGGGGAGGGTCCTACGAGCAGTACTTC
CASSLSAGGGSYEQYF
>TRBV12-3/TRBV12-4|many|14|TRBJ2-3|.
TGTGCCAGCAGCCCCGGGTTCCACACAGATACGCAGTATTTT
CASSPGFHTDTQYF
>TRBV27|.|12|TRBJ1-2|.
TGTGCCAGCAGCCCCCCGAGAGGTGGCTACACCTTC
CASSPPRGGYTF
>TRBV11-2|few|15|TRBJ1-5|TRBD1
TGTGCCAGCAGCTTAGCACAGGGGGGGGATCAGCCCCAGCATTTT
CASSLAQGGDQPQHF
>TRBV2|many|16|TRBJ2-1|.
TGTGCCAGCAGTGAAGTGGTGGGGGAGTTGTACAATGAGCAGTTCTTC
CASSEVVGELYNEQFF